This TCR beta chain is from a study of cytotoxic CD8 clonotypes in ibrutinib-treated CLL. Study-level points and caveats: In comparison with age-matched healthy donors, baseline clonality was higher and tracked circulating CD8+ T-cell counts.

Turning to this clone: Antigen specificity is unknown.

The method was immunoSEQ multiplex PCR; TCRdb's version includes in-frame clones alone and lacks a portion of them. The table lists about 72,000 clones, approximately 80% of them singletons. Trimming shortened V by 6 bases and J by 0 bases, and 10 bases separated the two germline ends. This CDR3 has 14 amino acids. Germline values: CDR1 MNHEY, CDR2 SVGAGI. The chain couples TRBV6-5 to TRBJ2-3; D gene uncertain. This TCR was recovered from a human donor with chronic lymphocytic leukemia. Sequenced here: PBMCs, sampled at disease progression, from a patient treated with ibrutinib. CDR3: CASSPADSTDTQYF. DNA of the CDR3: TGTGCCAGCAGCCCCGCCGATAGCACAGATACGCAGTATTTT.